These T cell receptor beta chains were read from a single sample in a study of human T cells and chemical hapten exposure. TCRdb re-called the RACE reads through MiXCR, storing one row per CDR3 protein. The data hold roughly 75,000 distinct CDR3 sequences, with about 8.6% observed a single time. Sequenced material: whole blood. These receptor sequences come from a female donor in good health. Some clones in this sample may be carry-over from other donors' samples. Both conserved end residues are part of each CDR3. D genes are given only for firm matches. Not all rows give a size; the values are once, few, many and, for expanded clones, a class.

d_call j_call v_call clone_size cdr3_nt cdr3_aa
. TRBJ2-1 TRBV19 . TGTGCCAGTAGAGGGTCCGGAGGGGGCGTTTTTGAGCAGTTCTTC CASRGSGGGVFEQFF
. TRBJ1-1 TRBV12-3/TRBV12-4 . TGTGCCAGCAGTCGCCGTTCTGGCACCAAGAACACTGAAGCTTTCTTT CASSRRSGTKNTEAFF
. TRBJ1-6 TRBV5-1 . TGCGCCAGCAGCTTGGAAGGTTTAGAGAATTCACCCCTCCACTTT CASSLEGLENSPLHF
. TRBJ1-1 TRBV30 few TGTGCCTGGAGTGGGACGGTTAACACTGAAGCTTTCTTT CAWSGTVNTEAFF
. TRBJ1-1 TRBV7-3 many TGTGCCAGCAGCCCAACAAGAGGGACTGAAGCTTTCTTT CASSPTRGTEAFF
. TRBJ1-6 TRBV5-6 many TGTGCCAGCAGCTTCGACAGCTCCTATAATTCACCCCTCCACTTT CASSFDSSYNSPLHF
. TRBJ1-4 TRBV28 . TGTGCCAGCAGTCCCCACGGGGGCTCTGGAGGAAAACTGTTTTTT CASSPHGGSGGKLFF
. TRBJ1-4 TRBV5-1 many TGCGCCAGCAGCCTTCTTACTAATGAAAAACTGTTTTTT CASSLLTNEKLFF
. TRBJ2-3 TRBV29-1 many TGCAGCGTTGAAGGCGGGCCCGGGAGTAGCACAGATACGCAGTATTTT CSVEGGPGSSTDTQYF
TRBD1 TRBJ2-2 TRBV6-5 . TGTGCCAGCCACAGACAGGGGACCACCGGGGAGCTGTTTTTT CASHRQGTTGELFF
. TRBJ1-1 TRBV7-3 . TGTGCCAGCAGCTTTAGAGGGGGTGTGATCCCCTCGGAGAACACTGAAGCTTTCTTT CASSFRGGVIPSENTEAFF
. TRBJ1-3 TRBV19 few TGTGCCAGTAGTAACCGCCGGGGTGGCAGGGACGCCGGGCAGAGAAACACCATATATTTT CASSNRRGGRDAGQRNTIYF
. TRBJ1-1 TRBV10-3 many TGTGCCATCAGCCCCTCCACCAGACAATTAATTGAAGCTTTCTTT CAISPSTRQLIEAFF
TRBD2 TRBJ2-1 TRBV14 . TGTGCCAGCAGCCAAGCTCGAAGTGGGGGGGTAAGCTCCTACAATGAGCAGTTCTTC CASSQARSGGVSSYNEQFF
. TRBJ1-4 TRBV5-6 many TGTGCCAGCAGCTTGGTAGGGCGAGAAAAACTGTTTTTT CASSLVGREKLFF
TRBD1 TRBJ2-4 TRBV12-3/TRBV12-4 few TGTGCCAGCAGGCTAACAGGGGGCACGTCCAAAAACATTCAGTACTTC CASRLTGGTSKNIQYF
. TRBJ2-6 TRBV6-2/TRBV6-3 many TGTGCCAGCAGTTACTCATGGCAGGGAGGATTCTCTGGGGCCAACGTCCTGACTTTC CASSYSWQGGFSGANVLTF
. TRBJ1-1 TRBV20-1 . TGCAGTGCTCGCGGATGGAACACTGAAGCTTTCTTT CSARGWNTEAFF
. TRBJ2-1 TRBV20-1 few TGCAGTGCCGGCTCCCCAGAGTGGGGATACAATGAGCAGTTCTTC CSAGSPEWGYNEQFF
. TRBJ2-5 TRBV5-1 few TGCGCCAGCAGACCAACACTGCTCCAAGAGACCCAGTACTTC CASRPTLLQETQYF
TRBD1 TRBJ2-1 TRBV29-1 . TGCAGCGGGCTGAGGTCAGGGGGCGATGAGCAGTTCTTC CSGLRSGGDEQFF
TRBD1 TRBJ2-3 TRBV4-2 . TGTGCCAGCAGCCAAGAAGGTACGGGGACAGAAGTCACAGATACGCAGTATTTT CASSQEGTGTEVTDTQYF
. TRBJ2-2 TRBV24-1 . TGTGCCACCAGTGTTAGACCGGGACGGGCGAACACCGGGGAGCTGTTTTTT CATSVRPGRANTGELFF
TRBD1 TRBJ1-6 TRBV20-1 . TGCAGTGTTCTATCTCAGGGGGCGAGACCCCTCCACTTT CSVLSQGARPLHF
. TRBJ1-1 TRBV29-1 many TGCAGCGTTTTTATTCCTCTGAACACTGAAGCTTTCTTT CSVFIPLNTEAFF
TRBD1 TRBJ1-6 TRBV28 many TGTGCCAGCAAGGGCGGACAGGATAATTCACCCCTCCACTTT CASKGGQDNSPLHF
. TRBJ1-1 TRBV2 many TGTGCCAGCAAGGGGAACAAAGAAGCTTTCTTT CASKGNKEAFF
. TRBJ2-3 TRBV5-1 few TGCGCCAGCAGATCAGGGGCCGTAAGCACAGATACGCAGTATTTT CASRSGAVSTDTQYF
. TRBJ1-6 TRBV6-2/TRBV6-3 few TGTGCCAGCAGTTACGAGCCAGCCGATCTCAGGGGCGGTGCGCCCCTCCACTTT CASSYEPADLRGGAPLHF
TRBD2 TRBJ2-3 TRBV3-1 few TGTGCCAGCAGCCAAACTAGCGGGGGGGGTCCAGATACGCAGTATTTT CASSQTSGGGPDTQYF
. TRBJ2-3 TRBV18 many TGTGCCAGCTCAATGAGTGGGCGACCCACAGATACGCAGTATTTT CASSMSGRPTDTQYF
. TRBJ1-3 TRBV11-2 many TGTGCCAGCAGTGTAATAGGCTACTCTGGAAACACCATATATTTT CASSVIGYSGNTIYF
TRBD2 TRBJ2-2 TRBV25-1 few TGTGCCAGCAGTGACAACCGGGGGGGGTACACCGGGGAGCTGTTTTTT CASSDNRGGYTGELFF
. TRBJ2-1 TRBV12-3/TRBV12-4 . TGTGCCAGCAGTTTAAAGGGGGGCAGTGAGCAGTTCTTC CASSLKGGSEQFF
. TRBJ2-2 TRBV25-1 few TGTGCCAGCACACTGGGTCGGGGAGTAGGCACCGGGGAGCTGTTTTTT CASTLGRGVGTGELFF
. TRBJ1-6 TRBV12-3/TRBV12-4 . TGTGCCAGCAGTAAACAGGGAAGTCGGGCCCATTCACCCCTCCACTTT CASSKQGSRAHSPLHF
TRBD1 TRBJ2-1 TRBV27 few TGTGCCAGCAGTATTGGGACAGGGGAGGATGAGCAGTTCTTC CASSIGTGEDEQFF
. TRBJ2-3 TRBV5-1 many TGCGCCAGCAGTCCGAGAGATAACACAGATACGCAGTATTTT CASSPRDNTDTQYF
. TRBJ1-1 TRBV5-1 few TGCGCCAGCACCTCTTTGGGGCCAGGGGCGAGCACTGAAGCTTTCTTT CASTSLGPGASTEAFF
TRBD2 TRBJ2-7 TRBV12-3/TRBV12-4 many TGTGCCAGCAGTCCTCTCCGACTAGCGGCGTCCTCCTACGAGCAGTACTTC CASSPLRLAASSYEQYF
TRBD2 TRBJ2-7 TRBV19 . TGTGCCAGTATCTCTGCGGGGGGCGAGCAGTACTTC CASISAGGEQYF
. TRBJ1-6 TRBV20-1 many TGCAGTGCAGAGGGTGGGGGTTTGTATAATTCACCCCTCCACTTT CSAEGGGLYNSPLHF